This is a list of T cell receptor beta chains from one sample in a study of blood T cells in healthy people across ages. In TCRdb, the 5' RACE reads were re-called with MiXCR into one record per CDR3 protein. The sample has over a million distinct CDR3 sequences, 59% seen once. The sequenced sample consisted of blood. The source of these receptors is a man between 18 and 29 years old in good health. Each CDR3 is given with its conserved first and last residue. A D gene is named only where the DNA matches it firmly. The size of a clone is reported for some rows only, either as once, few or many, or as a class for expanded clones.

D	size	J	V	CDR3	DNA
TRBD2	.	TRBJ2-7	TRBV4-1	CASSQGRTSGVEQYF	TGCGCCAGCAGCCAAGGACGGACTAGCGGGGTCGAGCAGTACTTC
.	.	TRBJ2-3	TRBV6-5	CASSPGPITDTQYF	TGTGCCAGCAGTCCAGGGCCCATCACAGATACGCAGTATTTT
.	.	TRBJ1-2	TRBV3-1	CASSQGQGTTYGYTF	TGTGCCAGCAGCCAAGGTCAAGGGACGACCTATGGCTACACCTTC
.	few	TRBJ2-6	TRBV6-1	CASRRDPGANVLTF	TGTGCCAGCCGACGGGATCCCGGGGCCAACGTCCTGACTTTC
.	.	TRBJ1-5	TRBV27	CASLLVGARSQPQHF	TGTGCCAGCCTCCTGGTGGGGGCGCGAAGTCAGCCCCAGCATTTT
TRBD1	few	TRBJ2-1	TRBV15	CATSRDRGTGVEQFF	TGTGCCACCAGCAGAGATCGGGGGACAGGGGTTGAGCAGTTCTTC
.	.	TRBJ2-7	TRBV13	CASSLLGQTSYEQYF	TGTGCCAGCAGCCTCCTCGGGCAGACCTCCTACGAGCAGTACTTC
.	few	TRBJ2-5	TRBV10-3	CAISELETQYF	TGTGCCATCAGTGAGCTGGAGACCCAGTACTTC
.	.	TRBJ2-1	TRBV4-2	CASSQDDYGSYNEQFF	TGTGCCAGCAGCCAAGATGACTATGGCTCCTACAATGAGCAGTTCTTC
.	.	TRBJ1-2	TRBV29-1	CSVVWGYGYTF	TGCAGCGTTGTGTGGGGCTATGGCTACACCTTC
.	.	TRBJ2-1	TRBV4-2	CASSQAPTEQFF	TGTGCCAGCAGCCAAGCCCCGACTGAGCAGTTCTTC
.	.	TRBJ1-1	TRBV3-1	CASSRSDRNTEAFF	TGTGCCAGCAGTCGGAGCGACAGGAACACTGAAGCTTTCTTT
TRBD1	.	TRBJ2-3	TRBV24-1	CATSGLQGSFTDTQYF	TGTGCCACCAGTGGGTTACAGGGGTCGTTTACAGATACGCAGTATTTT
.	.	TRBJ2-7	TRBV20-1	CSARDSRATYEQYF	TGCAGTGCTAGGGACTCCCGTGCGACCTACGAGCAGTACTTC
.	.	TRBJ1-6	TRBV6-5	CASSYTHRLGGPKDSPLHF	TGTGCCAGCAGTTATACTCACCGGTTAGGAGGCCCCAAAGATTCACCCCTCCACTTT
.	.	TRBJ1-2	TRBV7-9	CASSPVAGTNDGYTF	TGTGCCAGCAGCCCCGTCGCCGGGACAAACGATGGCTACACCTTC
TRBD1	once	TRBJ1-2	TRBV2	CVRQGTYGYTF	TGTGTCAGACAGGGTACCTATGGCTACACCTTC
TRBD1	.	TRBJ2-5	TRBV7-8	CASSLAGTGAKGETQYF	TGTGCCAGCAGCTTAGCCGGCACAGGGGCCAAAGGGGAGACCCAGTACTTC
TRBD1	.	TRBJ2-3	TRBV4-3	CASSQDGTGLPDTQYF	TGCGCCAGCAGCCAAGATGGGACAGGTTTACCAGATACGCAGTATTTT